The 18 T cell receptor beta chains below were found in one sample sequenced in a study of blood T cells in healthy people across ages. Through a sample-barcoded 5' primer and a J-beta primer mix, a second PCR was run for roughly 6 to 11 cycles. TCRdb re-derived calls from the 5' RACE reads in MiXCR, one entry per CDR3 protein. The profile shows approximately 730,000 distinct CDR3 sequences, roughly 41% of them singletons. The material sequenced was blood. The receptors stem from a woman aged 60-75 years in good health.

This chain joins TRBV6-5 and TRBJ2-3; the match to TRBD2 covers 16 bases. The ends lost 0 bases at V and 5 bases at J; junction bases unmatched: 5. The CDR3 contains 18 residues. The V gene's germline CDR1 is MNHEY and CDR2 SVGAGI. CDR3 region: CASSYSTGLAGGQDTQYF. In DNA form, the CDR3 reads TGTGCCAGCAGTTACTCCACGGGACTAGCGGGGGGGCAAGATACGCAGTATTTT.

V and J are TRBV30 and TRBJ1-5; 8 bases agree with TRBD1. The CDR3 runs to 13 residues. The trim removed 1 base at V and 4 bases at J, leaving 0 bases unmatched. The germline V gene has CDR1 GTSNPN and CDR2 SVGIG (reference sequence). The CDR3 loop is CAWSGQGNQPQHF. In DNA, the CDR3 is TGTGCCTGGAGTGGACAGGGGAATCAGCCCCAGCATTTT. Looking up the rest from reference TRBV30 and TRBJ1-5 gives the full variable domain: SQTIHQWPATLVQPVGSPLSLECTVEGTSNPNLYWYRQAAGRGLQLLFYSVGIGQISSEVPQNLSASRPQDRQFILSSKKLLLSDSGFYLCAWSGQGNQPQHFGDGTRLSIL.

The chain links TRBV12-3 or TRBV12-4 to TRBJ2-2; D is undetermined. This CDR3 has 12 residues. Trimming left V 3 bases short and J 8 bases short, with 7 bases between. CDR3 sequence (DNA): TGTGCCAGCAGTTTGCCCCGGGGGGAGCTGTTTTTT. Its translation: CASSLPRGELFF.

This chain connects TRBV7-2 to TRBJ1-2; D not certain. CDR1 and CDR2 (germline): SGHTA, FQGNSA. There are 13 residues in the CDR3. Trimming pared 3 bases from V and 6 bases from J, leaving 11 bases between. The CDR3 region is CASSLKGRDGYTF. Here the CDR3 DNA reads TGTGCCAGCAGCTTGAAAGGGAGGGATGGCTACACCTTC.

The V gene is TRBV10-3, the J gene TRBJ1-5; D gene ambiguous. The CDR3 has 12 residues. Germline V gene sequence: CDR1 ENHRY, CDR2 SYGVKD. V was shortened by 4 bases and J by 5 bases, with 6 bases between the two germline ends. CDR3 nucleotide sequence: TGTGCCATCAGTGCATCTGATCAGCCCCAGCATTTT. Its protein is CAISASDQPQHF.

CDR3 bases: TGTGCCAGCAGCCCTCGACAGGGGAGCTCCTACGAGCAGTACTTC. The encoded protein is CASSPRQGSSYEQYF. The J gene is TRBJ2-7, the V gene TRBV9; 8 bases map to TRBD1. The trim removed 4 bases at V and 0 bases at J, leaving 6 bases unmatched. From germline, CDR1 is SGDLS and CDR2 YYNGEE. The CDR3 consists of 15 residues.

The chain couples TRBV7-3 to TRBJ1-6; no clear D. V was cut by 2 bases and J by 5 bases, with 7 bases left in between. Germline CDR1 SGHTA, CDR2 FQGTGA. The CDR3 spans 14 residues. The CDR3 sequence: CASSLYKDNSPLHF. The CDR3 DNA follows: TGTGCCAGCAGCTTATATAAGGATAATTCACCCCTCCACTTT.

This clonotype was observed a few times. V gene TRBV7-9 combines with J gene TRBJ1-6, with D tentatively TRBD1 (6 bases). This CDR3 spans 18 amino acids. Trimming stripped 2 bases from V and 9 bases from J, with 23 bases between. The germline V gene has CDR1 SEHNR and CDR2 FQNEAQ (reference sequence). The CDR3 nucleotides read TGTGCCAGCAGCTTATCTCCCCAGACCCACGCCAGGGGTTCACCCCTCCACTTT. Its translation: CASSLSPQTHARGSPLHF.

This chain connects TRBV14 to TRBJ2-7; D unresolved. V dropped 7 bases and J dropped 4 bases, with 8 bases sitting between them. CDR1 is SGHDN, CDR2 FVKESK, per germline. The CDR3 is made up of 11 amino acids. The CDR3 nucleotides are TGTGCCAGCAACCCCGGTTACGAGCAGTACTTC. Amino acids: CASNPGYEQYF.

This clonotype was found a few times. The rearrangement links TRBV4-2 to TRBJ2-5, with TRBD2 matching 8 bases. The trim removed 1 base at V and 2 bases at J, leaving 3 bases unmatched. Germline V gene sequence: CDR1 LGHNA, CDR2 YNFKEQ. The CDR3 consists of 15 residues. The CDR3 nucleotides are TGTGCCAGCAGCCAAGGGGCTAGCGGGCAAGAGACCCAGTACTTC. Translating gives CASSQGASGQETQYF.

This rearrangement joins TRBV28 to TRBJ2-4; D might be TRBD1 or TRBD2, each matching 5 bases. Trimming took 5 bases from V and 13 from J, leaving 24 bases between them. Germline CDR1 and CDR2: MDHEN and SYDVKM. The CDR3 is made up of 15 amino acids. The CDR3 loop reads CASSIQGHGSREQYF. CDR3 sequence (DNA): TGTGCCAGCAGTATCCAAGGACATGGTTCGAGGGAGCAGTACTTC.

The table lists this clonotype with a few counts. The chain combines TRBV7-2 with TRBJ2-1; D ambiguous. V gave up 5 bases and J gave up 4 bases, with 15 bases separating them. Germline CDR1 is SGHTA and CDR2 is FQGNSA. The CDR3 loop spans 15 amino acids. CDR3 residues: CASSARTADYNEQFF. Written as DNA, the CDR3 is TGTGCCAGCAGCGCCCGGACGGCCGATTACAATGAGCAGTTCTTC.

The rearrangement joins TRBV28 to TRBJ1-2; 7 bases align to TRBD1. The CDR3 has 15 residues. V dropped 0 bases and J dropped 7; count of bases not matched to a gene: 8. Germline values: CDR1 MDHEN, CDR2 SYDVKM. The CDR3 reads CASSLWETGFRGYTF. The CDR3 DNA reads as TGTGCCAGCAGTTTATGGGAGACAGGGTTTCGTGGCTACACCTTC.

This chain links TRBV29-1 with TRBJ2-3, with 9 bases that match TRBD2. This CDR3 comprises 17 residues. The V segment lost 0 bases and the J segment 2 bases; nucleotides outside the gene matches: 9. CDR1 is SQVTM, CDR2 ANQGSEA, per germline. CDR3 sequence: CSVEDRSSGGHTDTQYF. The DNA for the CDR3 is TGCAGCGTTGAAGATCGTAGTAGCGGGGGCCACACAGATACGCAGTATTTT.

The J gene is TRBJ2-4, the V gene TRBV20-1; D may be TRBD2 (6 bases). Near its end, the DNA agrees better with TRBJ2-7, so the J call may be wrong. The CDR3 consists of 17 residues. The germline V gene encodes CDR1 DFQATT and CDR2 SNEGSKA (reference sequence). The CDR3 is CSARDQNTGVGFDEQYF. DNA of the CDR3: TGCAGTGCTAGAGACCAGAACACGGGAGTAGGTTTCGACGAGCAGTACTTC.

J is TRBJ2-4 and V is TRBV20-1, with a tentative D call TRBD2 (5 bases). The end of the DNA aligns better with TRBJ2-7, so the J call may be wrong. Germline V gives CDR1 DFQATT, CDR2 SNEGSKA (reference sequence). This CDR3 has 14 amino acids. The CDR3 protein is CSARDEASLYEQYF. The CDR3 DNA sequence: TGCAGTGCTAGAGATGAAGCTAGCCTATACGAGCAGTACTTC.

The sample holds a few counts of this clonotype. J is TRBJ2-1 and V is TRBV29-1; 8 bases are shared with TRBD2. This CDR3 is built from 12 residues. V shed 6 bases and J 6 bases; nucleotides not matched to a gene: 4. Germline assignment: CDR1 SQVTM and CDR2 ANQGSEA. The CDR3 DNA reads TGCAGCGTCGGGGGGGAAGGCAATGAGCAGTTCTTC. Its protein is CSVGGEGNEQFF.

This clonotype showed up just a few times. The V gene is TRBV27, the J gene TRBJ2-4; D may be TRBD1 or TRBD2 (6 bases each). Germline CDR1 MNHEY, CDR2 SMNVEV (reference sequence). The CDR3 extends over 16 amino acids. V was shortened by 5 bases and J by 6 bases, with 20 bases between the two germline ends. CDR3 DNA sequence: TGTGCCAGCAGTCCCCCCTTCCGGGGGCGGGGAAACATTCAGTACTTC. It yields the protein CASSPPFRGRGNIQYF.